Below are 10 T cell receptor beta chains sequenced from a single sample in a study of cytomegalovirus exposure and HLA in healthy donors. The PCR contained 60 Vbeta and 13 Jbeta primers. Assay used: immunoSEQ multiplex PCR; TCRdb lists only in-frame clones, some missing. The table has fewer than 200,000 clones, approximately 71% seen once. Sequencing input: PBMCs. These receptors were collected from a girl aged 5-17 years in good health and CMV-seronegative.

The chain employs TRBV11-2 and TRBJ2-3, with TRBD2 matching 8 bases. The germline V gene has CDR1 SGHAT and CDR2 FQNNGV. There are 16 residues in the CDR3. V gave up 6 bases and J gave up 3 bases; unmatched junction bases: 11. The CDR3 coding sequence is TGTGCCAGCAGACCTCTCCCGGGGGGGGGAACAGATACGCAGTATTTT. This sequence encodes CASRPLPGGGTDTQYF. Using reference TRBV11-2 and TRBJ2-3 for the parts outside the CDR3, the full variable domain is EAGVAQSPRYKIIEKRQSVAFWCNPISGHATLYWYQQILGQGPKLLIQFQNNGVVDDSQLPKDRFSAERLKGVDSTLKIQPAKLEDSAVYLCASRPLPGGGTDTQYFGPGTRLTVL.

This clone was found once. The rearrangement joins TRBV20-1 to TRBJ2-1; D may be TRBD1 (6 bases). The CDR3 extends over 11 amino acids. Germline-derived CDR1 and CDR2 are DFQATT and SNEGSKA (reference sequence). The germline V and J ends were trimmed by 6 bases and 8 bases, with 11 bases remaining between them. CDR3: CSANRADEQFF. CDR3 in DNA: TGCAGTGCAAACAGGGCGGATGAGCAGTTCTTC.

This chain uses TRBV5-1 with TRBJ1-2; 11 nucleotides match TRBD1. The CDR3 has 14 amino acids. CDR1 is SGHRS and CDR2 is YFSETQ in the germline V gene. Trimming removed 4 bases from V and 8 bases from J; junction bases left unmatched: 7. For the CDR3, the DNA is TGCGCCAGCAGCCTGGACAGGGGGCAAGGAGGCTACACCTTC. Protein product: CASSLDRGQGGYTF. The variable domain in full, completed from reference TRBV5-1 and TRBJ1-2, reads KAGVTQTPRYLIKTRGQQVTLSCSPISGHRSVSWYQQTPGQGLQFLFEYFSETQRNKGNFPGRFSGRQFSNSRSEMNVSTLELGDSALYLCASSLDRGQGGYTFGSGTRLTVV.

The rearrangement joins TRBV9 to TRBJ2-3, with D perhaps matching TRBD2 (6 bases). From germline, CDR1 is SGDLS and CDR2 YYNGEE. CDR3 length equals 13 residues. Trimming stripped 2 bases from V and 10 bases from J, with 14 bases between. Written as DNA, the CDR3 is TGTGCCAGCAGCGTGGGGGACTCCTCTTCGCAGTATTTT. Translating it yields CASSVGDSSSQYF.

The V and J genes are TRBV27 and TRBJ1-1, with 10 bases matching TRBD1. Germline lookup yields CDR1 MNHEY and CDR2 SMNVEV (reference sequence). The CDR3 totals 14 residues. V shed 3 bases, J shed 6 bases, and the junction held 4 bases outside the gene matches. The CDR3 loop reads CASSFRTGGAEAFF. The CDR3 DNA reads TGTGCCAGCAGTTTCCGGACAGGGGGGGCTGAAGCTTTCTTT.

The V gene is TRBV4-2, the J gene TRBJ2-5, with 10 bases that match TRBD1. The CDR3 extends over 15 amino acids. The germline V gene has CDR1 LGHNA and CDR2 YNFKEQ. With V trimmed by 4 bases and J by 5 bases, 7 bases remained unmatched. The CDR3 region has the DNA TGTGCCAGCAGCCTCGAGACAGGGGGCGCGGAGACCCAGTACTTC. This sequence encodes CASSLETGGAETQYF.

The chain joins TRBV4-1 to TRBJ2-7; 15 nucleotides agree with TRBD2. J was trimmed by 6 bases and V by 4 bases; bases with no gene match: 1. The V gene's germline CDR1 is MGHRA and CDR2 YSYEKL. The CDR3 is made up of 14 amino acids. DNA of the CDR3: TGCGCCAGCAGCCCGGGACTAGCGGGGGGCGAGCAGTACTTC. Its protein is CASSPGLAGGEQYF.

This chain links TRBV11-3 with TRBJ2-1, with TRBD1 matching over 9 bases. The CDR3 spans 15 residues. Trimming at V came to 0 bases and at J to 4 bases, leaving 1 base not matched to a gene. Germline values: CDR1 SGHNT, CDR2 YENEEA. This CDR3 is CASSLETGGYNEQFF. The DNA of the CDR3 is TGTGCCAGCAGCTTAGAGACAGGGGGTTACAATGAGCAGTTCTTC.

CDR3 residues: CASSIDKNYGYTF. CDR3 DNA: TGTGCCAGTAGTATAGACAAAAACTATGGCTACACCTTC. The J gene is TRBJ1-2, the V gene TRBV19; D unresolved. Germline-derived CDR1 and CDR2 are LNHDA and SQIVND (reference sequence). V lost 0 bases and J 2 bases, leaving 4 bases between the germline ends. This CDR3 contains 13 residues.

This chain links TRBV29-1 with TRBJ1-1; unclear D gene. The CDR3 covers 16 residues. V lost 4 bases, J lost 1 base, and 19 bases lay in between. Germline CDR1 and CDR2: SQVTM and ANQGSEA. CDR3 DNA sequence: TGCAGCGTTGCTCACGGGAATCTAGCAGGGAACACTGAAGCTTTCTTT. This encodes CSVAHGNLAGNTEAFF.